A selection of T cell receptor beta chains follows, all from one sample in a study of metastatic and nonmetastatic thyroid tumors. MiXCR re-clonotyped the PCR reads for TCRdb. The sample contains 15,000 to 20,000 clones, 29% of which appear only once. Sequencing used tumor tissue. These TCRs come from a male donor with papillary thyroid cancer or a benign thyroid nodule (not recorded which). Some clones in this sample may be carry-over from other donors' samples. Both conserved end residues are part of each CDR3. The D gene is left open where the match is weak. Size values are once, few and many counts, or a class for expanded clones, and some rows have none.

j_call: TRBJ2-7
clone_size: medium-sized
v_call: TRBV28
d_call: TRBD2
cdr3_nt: TGTGCCAGCAGGGACCTAGCGGGTATTCTAAGGGTGCAGTACTTC
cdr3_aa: CASRDLAGILRVQYF

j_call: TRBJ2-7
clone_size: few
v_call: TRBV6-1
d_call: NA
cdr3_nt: TGTGCCAGCAGTGAAGAACCTCGCTCCTACGAGCAGTACTTC
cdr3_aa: CASSEEPRSYEQYF

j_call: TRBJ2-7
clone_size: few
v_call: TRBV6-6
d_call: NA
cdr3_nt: TGTGCCAGCAGTTCCAGGGGAACTTACGAGCAGTACTTC
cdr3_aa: CASSSRGTYEQYF

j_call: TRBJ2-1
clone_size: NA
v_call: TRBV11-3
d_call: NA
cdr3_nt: TGTGCCAGCAGCCCCGGTCCCTACAATGAGCAGTTCTTC
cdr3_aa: CASSPGPYNEQFF

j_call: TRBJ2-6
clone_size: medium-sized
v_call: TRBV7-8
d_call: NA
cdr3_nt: TGTGCCAGCAGCGAGGGGGTCTCTGGGGCCAACGTCCTGACTTTC
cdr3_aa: CASSEGVSGANVLTF

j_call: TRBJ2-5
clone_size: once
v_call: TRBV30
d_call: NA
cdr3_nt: TGTGCCTGGAGTCCCGGGGATAGCGCGCAAGAGACCCAGTACTTC
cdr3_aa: CAWSPGDSAQETQYF

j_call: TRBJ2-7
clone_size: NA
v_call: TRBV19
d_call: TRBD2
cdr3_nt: TGTGCCAGTAGTTCAGTAACGACTAGCGGTGAGCTACGGAAGCAGTACTTC
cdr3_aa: CASSSVTTSGELRKQYF

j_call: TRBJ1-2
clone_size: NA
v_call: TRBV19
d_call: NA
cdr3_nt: TGTGCCAGTATCCCCCAACCGGGACGGGACTATGGCTACACCTTC
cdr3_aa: CASIPQPGRDYGYTF

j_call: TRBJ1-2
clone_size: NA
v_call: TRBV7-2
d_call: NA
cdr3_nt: TGTGCCAGCAGCATACCGGGGCGTTACTATGGCTACACCTTC
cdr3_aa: CASSIPGRYYGYTF

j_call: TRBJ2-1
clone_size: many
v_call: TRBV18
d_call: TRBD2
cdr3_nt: TGTGCCAGCTCACCGATTCAGGCTAGCGGGAGCAATGAGCAGTTCTTC
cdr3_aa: CASSPIQASGSNEQFF

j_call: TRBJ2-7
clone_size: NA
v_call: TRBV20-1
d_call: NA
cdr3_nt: TGCAGTGCTAGGGCCAGGGGCTCCTACGAGCAGTACTTC
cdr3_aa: CSARARGSYEQYF

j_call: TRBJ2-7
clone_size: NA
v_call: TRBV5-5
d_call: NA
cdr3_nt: TGTGCCAGCAGCTCGGGACTGCCATTAGAGCAGTACTTC
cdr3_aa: CASSSGLPLEQYF

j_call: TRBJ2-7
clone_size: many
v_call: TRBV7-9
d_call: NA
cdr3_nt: TGTGCCAGCAGTCGAAATCCCGGGACGGGTGTAACCTACGAGCAGTACTTC
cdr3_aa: CASSRNPGTGVTYEQYF

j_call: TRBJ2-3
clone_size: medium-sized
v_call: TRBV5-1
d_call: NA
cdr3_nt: TGCGCCAGCAGCTTGTTGGGGACCCCGGTCAGCGATACGCAGTATTTT
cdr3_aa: CASSLLGTPVSDTQYF

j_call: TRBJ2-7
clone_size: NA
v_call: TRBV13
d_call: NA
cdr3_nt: TGTGCCAGCAGTCCCCGGGCTCGCGGGACGTACTACGAGCAGTACTTC
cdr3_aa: CASSPRARGTYYEQYF

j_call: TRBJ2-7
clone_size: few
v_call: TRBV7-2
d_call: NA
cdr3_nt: TGTGCCAGCAGCTATCGCAGGGATGTGCAGTACTTC
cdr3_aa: CASSYRRDVQYF

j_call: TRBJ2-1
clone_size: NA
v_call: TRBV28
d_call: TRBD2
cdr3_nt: TGTGCCAGCAGTTCCGCCGGGACTAGCGGCGGTACCTACAATGAGCAGTTCTTC
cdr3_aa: CASSSAGTSGGTYNEQFF

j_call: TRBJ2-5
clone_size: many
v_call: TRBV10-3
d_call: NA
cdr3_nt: TGTGCCATCAGTTCTGACGGGGACCCCTTCAGGGAGACCCAGTACTTC
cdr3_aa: CAISSDGDPFRETQYF

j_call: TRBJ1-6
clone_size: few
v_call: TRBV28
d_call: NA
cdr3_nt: TGTGCCAGCAGTTCCACCAGTCAGGGTTTCAATAATTCACCCCTCCACTTT
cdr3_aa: CASSSTSQGFNNSPLHF

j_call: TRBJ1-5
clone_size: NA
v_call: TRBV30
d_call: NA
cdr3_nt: TGTGCCTGGAGTCGGATGGGCAATCAGCCCCAGCATTTT
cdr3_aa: CAWSRMGNQPQHF

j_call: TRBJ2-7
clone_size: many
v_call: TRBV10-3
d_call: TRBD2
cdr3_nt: TGTGCCATCAGGACTAGCGGGAGTCAAGAGCAGTACTTC
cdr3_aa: CAIRTSGSQEQYF

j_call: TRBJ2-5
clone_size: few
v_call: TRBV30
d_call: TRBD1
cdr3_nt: TGTGCCTGGGGGGACAGGAAGTACCAAGAGACCCAGTACTTC
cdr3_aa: CAWGDRKYQETQYF

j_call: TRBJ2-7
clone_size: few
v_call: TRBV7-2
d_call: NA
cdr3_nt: TGTGCCAGCAGCCTATACAGGGATCTCTACGAGCAGTACTTC
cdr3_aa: CASSLYRDLYEQYF

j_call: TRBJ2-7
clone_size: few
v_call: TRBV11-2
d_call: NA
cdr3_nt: TGTGCCAGCAGCCTAGGAGGGCGCTCCTACGAGCAGTACTTC
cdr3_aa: CASSLGGRSYEQYF

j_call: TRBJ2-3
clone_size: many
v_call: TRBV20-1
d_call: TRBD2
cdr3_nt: TGCAGTGCTAGGAGAGGGCTAGCGGGAGAAGGGGGGATCGCAGATACGCAGTATTTT
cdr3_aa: CSARRGLAGEGGIADTQYF